The present T cell receptor (beta chain) was sequenced within a study of OX40 agonist ivuxolimab in advanced cancers. Turning to the study itself: Ivuxolimab, an agonist antibody against OX40 (CD134), was given to patients. Three patients had partial responses: one hepatocellular carcinoma, two cutaneous melanoma.

TCRdb's table, derived via immunoSEQ multiplex PCR, lists solely in-frame clones and lacks some. The sample consists of nearly 80,000 clones, 84% of them appearing once. Autoimmune disease history or systemic immunosuppression excluded patients. Study-wide results and limits: Near-lowest levels of clonal expansion characterized partial responders at 0.1-3.0 mg/kg.

Details on this clone: Its antigen is not identified.

This CDR3 is 13 amino acids long. The germline V gene has CDR1 SQVTM and CDR2 ANQGSEA. The germline V and J ends were trimmed by 6 bases and 5 bases, with 16 bases remaining between them. The input for sequencing was CD4+ or CD8+ T cells sorted from blood, taken in a trial of the OX40 agonist ivuxolimab. V gene TRBV29-1 combines with J gene TRBJ1-2, with a possible D match to TRBD1 (5 bases). This receptor was identified in an adult with an advanced solid tumor such as melanoma, head and neck, liver or kidney cancer. CDR3 residues: CSVHGGVGYGYTF. The CDR3 DNA reads TGCAGCGTCCACGGGGGGGTTGGGTATGGCTACACCTTC.